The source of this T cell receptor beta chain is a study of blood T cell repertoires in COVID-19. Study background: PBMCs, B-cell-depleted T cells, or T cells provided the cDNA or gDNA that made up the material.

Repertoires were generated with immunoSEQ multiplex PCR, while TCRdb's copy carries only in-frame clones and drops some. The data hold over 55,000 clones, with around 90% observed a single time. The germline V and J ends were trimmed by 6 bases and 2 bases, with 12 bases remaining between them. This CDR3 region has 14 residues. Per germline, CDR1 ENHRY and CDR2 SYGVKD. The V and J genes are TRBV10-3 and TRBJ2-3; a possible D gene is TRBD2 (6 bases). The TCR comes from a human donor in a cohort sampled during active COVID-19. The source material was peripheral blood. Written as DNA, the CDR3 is TGTGCCATCAGAACTGGCGGGGTCACAGATACGCAGTATTTT. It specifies CAIRTGGVTDTQYF.